Below are 7 T cell receptor beta chains sequenced from a single sample in a study of blood T cell repertoires in COVID-19. The method was immunoSEQ multiplex PCR; TCRdb's version includes in-frame clones alone and lacks a portion of them. Here the sample spans about 230,000 clones, approximately 89% being singletons. Material for sequencing was PBMCs or T cells enriched from blood (not recorded which). Every receptor here comes from a woman aged 25 to 39 with acute COVID-19.

The V call is TRBV5-1, the J call TRBJ2-1; 11 nucleotides align to TRBD2. Unmatched junction bases numbered 0, after V lost 2 bases and J lost 2 bases. Germline V gene sequence: CDR1 SGHRS, CDR2 YFSETQ. CDR3 length: 15 amino acids. DNA of the CDR3: TGCGCCAGCAGCTTTAGCGGGGGGGCCTACAATGAGCAGTTCTTC. It codes for CASSFSGGAYNEQFF.

The V gene is TRBV11-2, the J gene TRBJ2-7; D is possibly TRBD2 (6 bases). Trimming stripped 1 base from V and 3 bases from J, with 13 bases between. The CDR3 spans 15 residues. The germline V gene has CDR1 SGHAT and CDR2 FQNNGV. Here the CDR3 reads CASSLVPGLNYEQYF. The CDR3, as DNA: TGTGCCAGCAGCTTAGTACCGGGACTTAACTACGAGCAGTACTTC.

The chain recombines TRBV11-2 with TRBJ2-7, with TRBD2 matching 9 bases. The CDR3 runs 14 residues. Losses at the gene ends were 0 bases for V and 5 bases for J; bases not matched to a gene: 2. The V gene's germline CDR1 is SGHAT and CDR2 FQNNGV. CDR3 amino acids: CASSLDRTSDEQYF. CDR3 sequence (DNA): TGTGCCAGCAGCTTAGATCGGACTAGCGACGAGCAGTACTTC.

V is TRBV7-2 and J is TRBJ1-6; 7 bases align to TRBD1. The CDR3 runs 16 residues. The ends lost 5 bases at V and 6 bases at J; junction bases unmatched: 10. Germline assignment: CDR1 SGHTA and CDR2 FQGNSA. CDR3 region: CASSPQTGSANSPLHF. The CDR3 nucleotides read TGTGCCAGCAGCCCACAGACAGGGTCGGCTAATTCACCCCTCCACTTT.

The chain carries TRBV2 and TRBJ1-3; D is perhaps TRBD1 (6 bases). V was trimmed by 1 base and J by 2 bases, leaving 12 bases between them. The CDR3 covers 16 residues. Germline V gene lookup returns CDR1 SNHLY and CDR2 FYNNEI. The CDR3 sequence is CASSEGAGVAGNTIYF. For the CDR3, the DNA is TGTGCCAGCAGTGAAGGGGCAGGGGTAGCTGGAAACACCATATATTTT.

As concerns this clone: Within the sample, other DNA sequences also encode this same CDR3. V is TRBV19 and J is TRBJ1-2; no clear D. In germline, CDR1 is LNHDA, CDR2 SQIVND (reference sequence). Between the trimmed V and J ends, which lost 2 bases and 2 bases, there was a span of 6 bases. This CDR3 is built from 13 residues. CDR3 sequence reads: CASSIRVNYGYTF. The CDR3, as DNA: TGTGCCAGTAGTATAAGAGTCAACTATGGCTACACCTTC.

The CDR3 is CASSQPGQGSGGYTF. Written as DNA, the CDR3 is TGTGCCAGCAGCCAACCGGGACAGGGGAGCGGGGGCTACACCTTC. V gene TRBV2 combines with J gene TRBJ1-2; 10 bases line up with TRBD1. With 6 bases clipped from V and 8 bases from J, the junction kept 12 bases outside the gene matches. The germline V gene encodes CDR1 SNHLY and CDR2 FYNNEI. This CDR3 is built from 15 residues.